This T cell receptor (beta chain) came from a study of blood T cell repertoires in COVID-19. TCRdb's copy holds only in-frame clones and misses some; the assay was immunoSEQ multiplex PCR. The table has some 530,000 clones, 70% to 90% seen once; the top ten hold approximately 3%. The V and J ends lost 2 bases and 8 bases, in that order; junction bases with no gene match: 1. This CDR3 spans 14 amino acids. Germline lookup yields CDR1 MDHEN and CDR2 SYDVKM. The clonotype originates from a human donor in a cohort sampled during active COVID-19. Sequencing was performed on peripheral blood. The rearrangement joins TRBV28 to TRBJ1-4, with 11 bases fitting TRBD1. CDR3 loop: CASSLGQGAEKLFF. The CDR3 nucleotides are TGTGCCAGCAGTTTAGGACAGGGGGCCGAAAAACTGTTTTTT.